The next 14 T cell receptor beta chains were all read from a single sample in a study of blood T cell repertoires in COVID-19 (dated by TCRdb to 2018 to 2020). Library generation was performed with the immunoSEQ multiplex PCR assay. Here the immuneACCESS table is served through TCRdb, limited to in-frame sequences with V and J called. Missing clones are a known gap in these copies; in checked studies unresolved V genes cover under half, and the rest lacks a known reason. This sample comprises fewer than 150,000 clones, roughly 84% of them detected only once. The ten largest clones represent 3.9% of the sample. The source material was PBMCs or T cells enriched from blood (not recorded which). These receptors were collected from a man in his fifties or sixties in a cohort exposed to, infected with or recovered from COVID-19 (not recorded which).

This chain connects TRBV5-4 to TRBJ2-5; 7 bases align to TRBD1. Looked up from germline, CDR1 is SGHNT and CDR2 is YYREEE (reference sequence). This CDR3 spans 17 amino acids. Unmatched junction bases numbered 15, after V lost 3 bases and J lost 4 bases. CDR3 in amino acids: CASSSGVGGAGGETQYF. The CDR3 DNA follows: TGTGCCAGCAGCTCTGGGGTCGGCGGCGCAGGGGGAGAGACCCAGTACTTC. Based on the CDR3 plus reference TRBV5-4 and TRBJ2-5, the full variable domain is ETGVTQSPTHLIKTRGQQVTLRCSSQSGHNTVSWYQQALGQGPQFIFQYYREEENGRGNFPPRFSGLQFPNYSSELNVNALELDDSALYLCASSSGVGGAGGETQYFGPGTRLLVL.

This chain uses TRBV7-8 with TRBJ1-1, with 8 bases matching TRBD1. J gave up 11 bases and V 6 bases, and 5 bases lay outside the gene matches. This CDR3 is 11 amino acids long. The germline V gene has CDR1 SGHVS and CDR2 FQNEAQ. The CDR3 sequence is CASSDNRGAFF. The CDR3 nucleotides are TGTGCCAGCAGTGATAACAGGGGGGCTTTCTTT.

The chain recombines TRBV2 with TRBJ2-7; 11 bases match TRBD2. From germline, CDR1 is SNHLY and CDR2 FYNNEI. The junction had 10 bases not matched to a gene; V was cut back by 5 bases and J by 4 bases. The CDR3 spans 16 residues. CDR3 protein: CASSSPGLAAIYEQYF. In DNA form, the CDR3 reads TGTGCCAGCAGTTCTCCGGGACTAGCGGCTATATACGAGCAGTACTTC. The full variable domain, with the rest looked up from reference TRBV2 and TRBJ2-7, is EPEVTQTPSHQVTQMGQEVILRCVPISNHLYFYWYRQILGQKVEFLVSFYNNEISEKSEIFDDQFSVERPDGSNFTLKIRSTKLEDSAMYFCASSSPGLAAIYEQYFGPGTRLTVT.

The rearrangement links TRBV5-4 to TRBJ2-2; D not resolved. CDR3 length: 12 residues. With 3 bases removed from V and 2 bases from J, the gap between germline ends came to 2 bases. CDR1 is SGHNT, CDR2 YYREEE, per germline (reference sequence). DNA of the CDR3: TGTGCCAGCAGCTCTAACACCGGGGAGCTGTTTTTT. Translating gives CASSSNTGELFF.

V and J are TRBV25-1 and TRBJ2-7; D is uncertain. Trimming left V 6 bases short and J 3 bases short, with 27 bases between. The CDR3 sequence is 18 residues long. The germline V gene encodes CDR1 MGHDK and CDR2 SYGVNS. CDR3 sequence: CASRIRETRYDLSYEQYF. CDR3 bases: TGTGCCAGCAGGATCAGAGAGACACGATACGACCTCAGCTACGAGCAGTACTTC.

The rearrangement uses TRBV16 and TRBJ1-6; D remains ambiguous. From germline, CDR1 is KGHSY and CDR2 FQNENV. CDR3 size: 14 residues. V lost 6 bases, J lost 6 bases, and 12 bases lay in between. Here the CDR3 reads CASSPYRGNSPLHF. DNA for the CDR3: TGTGCCAGCAGTCCCTATCGGGGTAATTCACCCCTCCACTTT.

The CDR3 nucleotides read TGTGCCAGCATCGCCCCCGGACTTCGGGGAACTGAAGCTTTCTTT. Translating it yields CASIAPGLRGTEAFF. This rearrangement joins TRBV25-1 to TRBJ1-1; no firm D call. V dropped 7 bases and J dropped 5 bases, with 20 bases sitting between them. CDR1 and CDR2 from the germline V gene are MGHDK and SYGVNS. The CDR3 has 15 amino acids.

The rearrangement uses TRBV7-9 and TRBJ2-7; D is uncertain. The length of the CDR3 is 12 residues. V was cut by 2 bases and J by 2 bases, with 4 bases left in between. Looked up from germline, CDR1 is SEHNR and CDR2 is FQNEAQ (reference sequence). CDR3 region: CASSLSAYEQYF. As DNA, the CDR3 is TGTGCCAGCAGCTTATCGGCCTACGAGCAGTACTTC. The variable domain in full, completed from reference TRBV7-9 and TRBJ2-7, reads DTGVSQNPRHKITKRGQNVTFRCDPISEHNRLYWYRQTLGQGPEFLTYFQNEAQLEKSRLLSDRFSAERPKGSFSTLEIQRTEQGDSAMYLCASSLSAYEQYFGPGTRLTVT.

The chain employs TRBV2 and TRBJ1-1; D is possibly TRBD1 (6 bases). The CDR3 consists of 13 residues. Germline CDR1 reads SNHLY; CDR2 reads FYNNEI. Deletions cut 8 bases from V and 6 bases from J, with 16 bases between. The CDR3 loop is CASGLRGISEAFF. The CDR3 DNA is TGTGCCAGCGGCCTAAGGGGGATTTCTGAAGCTTTCTTT.

The chain has TRBV5-4 and TRBJ1-3; a weak D match, TRBD1 (6 bases). Germline V gene lookup returns CDR1 SGHNT and CDR2 YYREEE (reference sequence). Trimming removed 0 bases from V and 2 bases from J, with 12 bases in between. CDR3 length: 16 amino acids. The CDR3 loop reads CASSLGRAGAGNTIYF. The DNA of the CDR3 is TGTGCCAGCAGCTTGGGCCGGGCAGGGGCTGGAAACACCATATATTTT.

This chain links TRBV9 with TRBJ2-3; 9 bases are a match to TRBD2. J gave up 5 bases and V 3 bases, and 4 bases lay outside the gene matches. Germline loops: CDR1 SGDLS, CDR2 YYNGEE. The CDR3 spans 14 residues. CDR3 sequence: CASSANSGRDTQYF. In DNA form, the CDR3 reads TGTGCCAGCAGCGCTAATAGCGGGAGAGATACGCAGTATTTT.

This clone was detected only once. V is TRBV7-2 and J is TRBJ2-7; maybe TRBD2 (5 bases). The CDR3 is 13 residues long. The V and J ends lost 6 bases and 2 bases respectively, with 11 bases between them. The germline gives CDR1 SGHTA, CDR2 FQGNSA. CDR3 residues: CASRSGSTYEQYF. Here the CDR3 DNA reads TGTGCCAGCAGGTCGGGGAGTACCTACGAGCAGTACTTC.

This sequence joins TRBV5-1 and TRBJ1-1, with 7 positions matching TRBD1. The CDR3 runs 14 residues. V lost 0 bases and J lost 5; bases outside the gene matches: 4. CDR1 and CDR2 (germline): SGHRS, YFSETQ. This chain's CDR3 is CASSLGGGQTEAFF. In DNA, the CDR3 is TGCGCCAGCAGCTTGGGAGGGGGACAGACTGAAGCTTTCTTT.

The table lists this clone with a count of one. The V and J genes are TRBV25-1 and TRBJ2-5; 9 positions match TRBD2. The junction had 4 bases not matched to a gene; V was cut back by 4 bases and J by 7 bases. Germline V gene data show CDR1 as MGHDK and CDR2 as SYGVNS. The CDR3 is made up of 13 amino acids. CDR3 nucleotides: TGTGCCAGCAGTGGTAGCGGGAGAGGGACCCAGTACTTC. This translates into CASSGSGRGTQYF.